The clone carrying this T cell receptor beta chain was seen more than once but under ten times. Sequencing used immunoSEQ multiplex PCR; TCRdb keeps in-frame clones, though not all of them. The sample holds roughly 10,000 clones, about 75% seen once. This sample stems from a study of T cell clonotyping in hematopoietic cell transplantation. The CDR3 length is 15 residues. The sequence was collected from a female patient aged 45-65 years who had an allogeneic stem cell transplant from a related donor, so the T cells may come from the graft donor. Some clones in this sample may be carry-over from other donors' samples. The V gene is TRBV21-1, the J gene TRBJ2-7; the listed D gene, TRBD1, was not tested against the DNA. TRBV21-1 constitutes a pseudogene. Sequenced here: peripheral blood mononuclear cells, sampled 180 days after allogeneic stem cell transplant. In DNA form, the CDR3 reads TGTGCCAGCAGCAAAGGAACAGGAGCCCTCTACGAGCAGTACTTC. It encodes CASSKGTGALYEQYF.